This TCR beta chain was recorded in a study of control samples from healthy donors and cancer patients (dated by TCRdb to the early 2020s). As encoded in the germline V gene, CDR1 is SNHLY while CDR2 is FYNNEI. The germline V and J ends show losses of 8 bases and 3 bases respectively, and no gene match explains 12 bases of the junction. Reading from cysteine to phenylalanine, the CDR3 counts 15 amino acids. Only the CDR3 DNA stays, 45 bases, in frame from base 1. In regard to this clone: There is no known antigen for this receptor. Per-nucleotide qualities are absent, and no much larger clonotype sits a single base away.

Receptor amplification or capture employed the immunoSEQ multiplex PCR assay. Drawn from immuneACCESS, this table holds only the in-frame rearrangements with V and J called that TCRdb kept. Clones are partly lost; checked studies trace under half to an unresolved V gene and leave the rest unexplained. The sample yields roughly 450,000 clones; approximately 90% were counted once. Clones ranked in the top ten supply approximately 6.3% of the sample. This clonotype was sampled from a man between 35 and 55 years old with head and neck cancer. The sequencing input was PBMCs. This receptor chain uses TRBV2 and TRBJ2-7; 8 nucleotides in the junction match TRBD2. The DNA reads as follows: TGTGCCAGCCTAATACTAGCGGAGGGGGTCTACGAGCAGTACTTC. Translated, this is CASLILAEGVYEQYF.